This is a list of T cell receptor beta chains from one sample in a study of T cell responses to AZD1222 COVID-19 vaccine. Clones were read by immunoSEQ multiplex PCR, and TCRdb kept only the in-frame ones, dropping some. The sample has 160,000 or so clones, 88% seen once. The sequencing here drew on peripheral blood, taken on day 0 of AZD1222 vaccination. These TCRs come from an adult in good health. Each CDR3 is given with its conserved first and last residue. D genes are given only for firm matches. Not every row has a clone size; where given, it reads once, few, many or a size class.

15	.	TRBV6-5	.	CASRDTGRVNQPQHF
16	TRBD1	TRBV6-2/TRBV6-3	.	CASSFSTGPGDYGYTF
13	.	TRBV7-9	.	CASSLEGSDTQYF
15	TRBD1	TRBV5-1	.	CASSPGTGGKYEQYF
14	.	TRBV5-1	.	CASSWGLSGYEQYF
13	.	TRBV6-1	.	CASSQNKVSPLHF
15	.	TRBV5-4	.	CASSLQDRLNTEAFF
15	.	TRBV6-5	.	CASSYSIQGTGELFF
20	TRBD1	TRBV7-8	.	CASSLFRDRGLLSSGNTIYF
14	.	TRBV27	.	CASSLQGRGTEAFF
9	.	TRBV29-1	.	CSVEGGAFF
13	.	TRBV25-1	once	CASSESTGSEQYF
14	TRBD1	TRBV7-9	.	CASSLGQANYGYTF
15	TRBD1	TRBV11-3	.	CASSLSGGVGNEQFF
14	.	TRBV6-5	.	CASSGQGSGQPQHF
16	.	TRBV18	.	CASSPPVGFSGNTIYF
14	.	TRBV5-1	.	CASSLQEGVTEAFF
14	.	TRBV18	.	CASSPDRANYGYTF
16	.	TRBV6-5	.	CASSYAKPGPNQPQHF
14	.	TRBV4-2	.	CASSQGAQGYEQFF
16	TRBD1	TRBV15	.	CATSRGGTGLMGEQYF
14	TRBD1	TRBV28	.	CASSPGTGHQPQHF
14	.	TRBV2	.	CASTPGTSGNTIYF
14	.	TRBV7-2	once	CASSQGIANQPQHF
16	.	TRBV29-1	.	CSVSEAGAPSNTEAFF
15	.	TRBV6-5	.	CASSYSDNSGNTIYF
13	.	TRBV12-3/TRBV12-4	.	CASSLGNQNEQFF
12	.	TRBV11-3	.	CASSLGPNEQFF
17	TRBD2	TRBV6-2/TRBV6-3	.	CASSYSGTSGGTYEQYF
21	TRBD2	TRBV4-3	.	CASSQEGAGVYSGRMSNEQFF